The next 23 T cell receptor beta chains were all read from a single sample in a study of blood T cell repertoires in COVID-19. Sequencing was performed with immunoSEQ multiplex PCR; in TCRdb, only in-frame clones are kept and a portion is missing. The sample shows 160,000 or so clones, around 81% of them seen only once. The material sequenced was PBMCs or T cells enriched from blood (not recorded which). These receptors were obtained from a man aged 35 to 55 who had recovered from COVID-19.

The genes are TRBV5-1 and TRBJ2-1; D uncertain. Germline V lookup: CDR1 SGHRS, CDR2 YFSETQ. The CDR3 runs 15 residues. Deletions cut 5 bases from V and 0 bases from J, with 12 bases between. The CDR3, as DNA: TGCGCCAGCAGTCGTGATTTGAGCTCCTACAATGAGCAGTTCTTC. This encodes CASSRDLSSYNEQFF.

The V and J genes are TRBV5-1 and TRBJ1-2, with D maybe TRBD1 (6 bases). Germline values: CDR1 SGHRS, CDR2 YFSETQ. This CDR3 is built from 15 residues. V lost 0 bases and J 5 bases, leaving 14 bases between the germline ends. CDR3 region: CASSLGMTGWYGYTF. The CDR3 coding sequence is TGCGCCAGCAGCTTGGGGATGACAGGATGGTATGGCTACACCTTC.

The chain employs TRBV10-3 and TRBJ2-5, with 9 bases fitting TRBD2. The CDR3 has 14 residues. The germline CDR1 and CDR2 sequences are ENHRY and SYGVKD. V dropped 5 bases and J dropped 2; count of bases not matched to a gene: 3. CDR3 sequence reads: CAISPTSGQETQYF. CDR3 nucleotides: TGTGCCATCAGTCCAACTAGCGGGCAAGAGACCCAGTACTTC.

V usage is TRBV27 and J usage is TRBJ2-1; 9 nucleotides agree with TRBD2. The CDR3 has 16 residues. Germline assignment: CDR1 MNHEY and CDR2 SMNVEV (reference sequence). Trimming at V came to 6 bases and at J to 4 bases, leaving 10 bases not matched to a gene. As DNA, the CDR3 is TGTGCCAGCAGAGCAGGGGCCCTAGCGGGGTACAATGAGCAGTTCTTC. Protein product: CASRAGALAGYNEQFF.

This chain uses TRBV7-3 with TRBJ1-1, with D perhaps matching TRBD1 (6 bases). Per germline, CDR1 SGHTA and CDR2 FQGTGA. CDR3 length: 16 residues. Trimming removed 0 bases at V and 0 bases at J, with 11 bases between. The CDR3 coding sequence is TGTGCCAGCAGCTTAACAAGGGGGACAATGAACACTGAAGCTTTCTTT. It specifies CASSLTRGTMNTEAFF.

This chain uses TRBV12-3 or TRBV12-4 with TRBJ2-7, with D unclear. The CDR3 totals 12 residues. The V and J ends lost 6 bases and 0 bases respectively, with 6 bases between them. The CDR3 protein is CASSLRSYEQYF. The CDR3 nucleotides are TGTGCCAGCAGCCTACGCTCCTACGAGCAGTACTTC.

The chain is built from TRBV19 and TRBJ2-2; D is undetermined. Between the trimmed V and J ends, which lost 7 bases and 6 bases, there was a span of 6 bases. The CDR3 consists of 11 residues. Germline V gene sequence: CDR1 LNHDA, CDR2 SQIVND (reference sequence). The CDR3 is CASKSAGELFF. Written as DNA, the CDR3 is TGTGCCAGTAAAAGCGCCGGGGAGCTGTTTTTT.

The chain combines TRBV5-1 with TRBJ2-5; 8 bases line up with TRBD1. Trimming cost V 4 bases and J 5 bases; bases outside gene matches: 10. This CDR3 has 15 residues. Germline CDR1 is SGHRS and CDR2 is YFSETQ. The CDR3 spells CASSHRQGWGETQYF. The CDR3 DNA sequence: TGCGCCAGCAGCCACCGACAGGGGTGGGGCGAGACCCAGTACTTC.

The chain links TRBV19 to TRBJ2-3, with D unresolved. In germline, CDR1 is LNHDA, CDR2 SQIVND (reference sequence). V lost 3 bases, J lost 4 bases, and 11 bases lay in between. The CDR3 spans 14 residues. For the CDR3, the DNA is TGTGCCAGTAGTATTGGGCCCCCTCCAGATACGCAGTATTTT. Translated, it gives CASSIGPPPDTQYF.

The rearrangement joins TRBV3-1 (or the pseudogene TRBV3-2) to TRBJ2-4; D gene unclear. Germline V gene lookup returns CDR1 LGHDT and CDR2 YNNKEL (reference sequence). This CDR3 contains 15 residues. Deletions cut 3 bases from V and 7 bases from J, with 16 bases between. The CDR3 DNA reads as TGTGCCAGCAGCCATGACACTTCCCCTGCGAACATTCAGTACTTC. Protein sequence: CASSHDTSPANIQYF.

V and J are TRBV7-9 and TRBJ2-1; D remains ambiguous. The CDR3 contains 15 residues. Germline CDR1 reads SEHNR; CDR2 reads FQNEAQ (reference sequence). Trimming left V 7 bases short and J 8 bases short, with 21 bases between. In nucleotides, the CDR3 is TGTGCCAGCACCCCAGCGCCGGTTCCCGTCGATGAGCAGTTCTTC. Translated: CASTPAPVPVDEQFF.

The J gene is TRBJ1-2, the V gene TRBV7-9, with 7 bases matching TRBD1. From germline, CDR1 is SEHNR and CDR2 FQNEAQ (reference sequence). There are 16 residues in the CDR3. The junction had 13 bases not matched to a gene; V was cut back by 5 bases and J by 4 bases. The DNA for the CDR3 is TGTGCCAGCAGCCCCCGAAGAGACAGGGTGGTCTATGGCTACACCTTC. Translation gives CASSPRRDRVVYGYTF. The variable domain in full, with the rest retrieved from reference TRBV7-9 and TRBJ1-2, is DTGVSQNPRHKITKRGQNVTFRCDPISEHNRLYWYRQTLGQGPEFLTYFQNEAQLEKSRLLSDRFSAERPKGSFSTLEIQRTEQGDSAMYLCASSPRRDRVVYGYTFGSGTRLTVV.

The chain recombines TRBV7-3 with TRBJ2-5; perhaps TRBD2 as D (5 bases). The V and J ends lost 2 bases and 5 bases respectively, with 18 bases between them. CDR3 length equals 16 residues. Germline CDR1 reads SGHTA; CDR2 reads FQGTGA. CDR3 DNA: TGTGCCAGCAGCTTATCCGAACTAGGAGGTGGGGAGACCCAGTACTTC. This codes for CASSLSELGGGETQYF.

CDR3 amino acids: CAWTRQGRNTEAFF. The CDR3 bases are TGTGCCTGGACCCGACAGGGCAGGAACACTGAAGCTTTCTTT. This chain uses TRBV30 with TRBJ1-1; 7 bases fit TRBD1. The CDR3 has 14 amino acids. The germline gives CDR1 GTSNPN, CDR2 SVGIG (reference sequence). V gave up 4 bases and J gave up 1 base; unmatched junction bases: 6. Together with reference TRBV30 and TRBJ1-1, the CDR3 gives the full variable domain: SQTIHQWPATLVQPVGSPLSLECTVEGTSNPNLYWYRQAAGRGLQLLFYSVGIGQISSEVPQNLSASRPQDRQFILSSKKLLLSDSGFYLCAWTRQGRNTEAFFGQGTRLTVV.

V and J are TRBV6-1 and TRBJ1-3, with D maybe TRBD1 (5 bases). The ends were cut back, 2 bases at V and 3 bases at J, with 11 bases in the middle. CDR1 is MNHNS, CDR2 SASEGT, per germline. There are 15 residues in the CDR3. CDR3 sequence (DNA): TGTGCCAGCAGTGAACGGGGGGAGAGTGGAAACACCATATATTTT. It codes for CASSERGESGNTIYF.

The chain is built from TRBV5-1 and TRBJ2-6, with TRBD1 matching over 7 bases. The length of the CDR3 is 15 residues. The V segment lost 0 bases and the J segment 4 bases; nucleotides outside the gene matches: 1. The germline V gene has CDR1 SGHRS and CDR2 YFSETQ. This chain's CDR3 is CASSLVTGGANVLTF. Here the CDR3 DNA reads TGCGCCAGCAGCTTGGTGACAGGGGGGGCCAACGTCCTGACTTTC.

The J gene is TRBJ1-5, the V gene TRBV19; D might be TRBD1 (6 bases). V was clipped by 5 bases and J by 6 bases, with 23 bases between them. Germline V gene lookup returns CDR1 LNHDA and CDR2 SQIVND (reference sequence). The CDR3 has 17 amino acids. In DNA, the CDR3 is TGTGCCAGTAGTTTAGGTGGGGGTCTGGGGGCAAGTCAGCCCCAGCATTTT. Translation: CASSLGGGLGASQPQHF.

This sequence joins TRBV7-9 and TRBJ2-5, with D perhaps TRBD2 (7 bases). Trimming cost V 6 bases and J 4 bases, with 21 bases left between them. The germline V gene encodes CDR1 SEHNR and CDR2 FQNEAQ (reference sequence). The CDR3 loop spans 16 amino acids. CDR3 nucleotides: TGTGCCAGCAGTCCGCAACCACGGGGGGCCGGAGAGACCCAGTACTTC. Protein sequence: CASSPQPRGAGETQYF.

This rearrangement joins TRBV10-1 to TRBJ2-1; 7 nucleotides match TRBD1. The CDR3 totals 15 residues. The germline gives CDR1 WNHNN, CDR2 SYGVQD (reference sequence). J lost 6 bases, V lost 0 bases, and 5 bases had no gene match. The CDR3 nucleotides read TGCGCCAGCAGTGAGTCTCAGACAGGGATCAATGAGCAGTTCTTC. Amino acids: CASSESQTGINEQFF.

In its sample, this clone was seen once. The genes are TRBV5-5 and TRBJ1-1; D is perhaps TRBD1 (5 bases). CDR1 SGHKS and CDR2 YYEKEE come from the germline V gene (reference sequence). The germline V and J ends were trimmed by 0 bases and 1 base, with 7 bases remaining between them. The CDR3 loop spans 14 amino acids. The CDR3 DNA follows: TGTGCCAGCAGCTTGGTCGGACAGAACACTGAAGCTTTCTTT. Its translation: CASSLVGQNTEAFF.

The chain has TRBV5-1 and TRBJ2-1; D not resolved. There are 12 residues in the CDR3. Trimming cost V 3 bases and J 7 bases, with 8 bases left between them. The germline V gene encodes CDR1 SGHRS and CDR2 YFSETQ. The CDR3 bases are TGCGCCAGCAGCTATCTCGGGAATGAGCAGTTCTTC. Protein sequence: CASSYLGNEQFF.

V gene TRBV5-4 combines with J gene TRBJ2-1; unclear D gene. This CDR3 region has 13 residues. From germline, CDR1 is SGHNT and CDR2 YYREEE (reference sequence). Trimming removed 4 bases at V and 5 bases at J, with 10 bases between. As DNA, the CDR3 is TGTGCCAGCAGCCAGGCGTCCGACAATGAGCAGTTCTTC. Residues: CASSQASDNEQFF.

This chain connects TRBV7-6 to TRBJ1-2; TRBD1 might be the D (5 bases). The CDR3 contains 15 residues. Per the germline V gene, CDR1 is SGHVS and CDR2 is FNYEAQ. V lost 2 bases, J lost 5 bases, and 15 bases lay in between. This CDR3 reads CASSLLEGSGYGYTF. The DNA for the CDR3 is TGTGCCAGCAGCTTATTGGAGGGGAGCGGGTATGGCTACACCTTC. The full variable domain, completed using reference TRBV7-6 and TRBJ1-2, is GAGVSQSPRYKVTKRGQDVALRCDPISGHVSLYWYRQALGQGPEFLTYFNYEAQQDKSGLPNDRFSAERPEGSISTLTIQRTEQRDSAMYRCASSLLEGSGYGYTFGSGTRLTVV.